Each of the 23 T cell receptor beta chains below was sequenced from the same sample in a study of cytomegalovirus exposure and HLA in healthy donors. The PCR was carried out with 60 Vbeta primers and 13 Jbeta primers. Generated by immunoSEQ multiplex PCR, the TCRdb table keeps only in-frame clones and is missing some. The data show 200,000 or so clones, under 85% seen once. Sequences were obtained from PBMCs. The receptor source for this set is a man in his fifties or sixties in good health and CMV-seronegative.

CDR3 in DNA: TGTGCCAGCAGTCCGGGACAGATTTACCAAGAGACCCAGTACTTC. Translation: CASSPGQIYQETQYF. The rearrangement joins TRBV6-5 to TRBJ2-5; 7 bases match TRBD1. J lost 0 bases, V lost 5 bases, and 6 bases had no gene match. Germline V gene lookup returns CDR1 MNHEY and CDR2 SVGAGI. CDR3 length: 15 amino acids.

This chain uses TRBV30 with TRBJ1-1; possible D gene TRBD1, 6 bases. The CDR3 sequence is 11 residues long. Per the germline V gene, CDR1 is GTSNPN and CDR2 is SVGIG (reference sequence). Trimming pared 3 bases from V and 6 bases from J, leaving 8 bases between. The CDR3 is CAWSRGAEAFF. CDR3 in DNA: TGTGCCTGGAGCAGGGGAGCTGAAGCTTTCTTT.

J is TRBJ2-1 and V is TRBV30; 9 positions match TRBD1. Germline trimming cut 2 bases from V and 7 bases from J; bases unmatched to any gene: 9. The CDR3 covers 15 residues. The V gene's germline CDR1 is GTSNPN and CDR2 SVGIG (reference sequence). The CDR3, as DNA: TGTGCCTGGAGTTCCGGGACAGGGAGTTTTAATGAGCAGTTCTTC. This translates into CAWSSGTGSFNEQFF.

The chain has TRBV29-1 and TRBJ2-7, with 9 bases identical to TRBD1. Looked up from germline, CDR1 is SQVTM and CDR2 is ANQGSEA. CDR3 length: 15 residues. Unmatched junction bases numbered 10, after V lost 6 bases and J lost 1 base. The CDR3 sequence is CSVATGTGRSYEQYF. The CDR3 coding sequence is TGCAGCGTAGCGACCGGGACAGGGAGGTCCTACGAGCAGTACTTC.

Only a few counts were recorded for this clone. This chain uses TRBV9 with TRBJ2-7, with TRBD2 identical over 10 bases. This CDR3 has 14 amino acids. Germline CDR1 reads SGDLS; CDR2 reads YYNGEE. Losses at the gene ends were 3 bases for V and 7 bases for J; bases not matched to a gene: 7. The DNA for the CDR3 is TGTGCCAGCAGCGCGACTAGCGGGTTAGGGGAGCAGTACTTC. Its translation is CASSATSGLGEQYF.

The chain combines TRBV7-9 with TRBJ1-2; possibly TRBD1 for D (5 bases). V lost 5 bases and J 5 bases, leaving 21 bases between the germline ends. Germline loops: CDR1 SEHNR, CDR2 FQNEAQ (reference sequence). The CDR3 is made up of 16 amino acids. Here the CDR3 DNA reads TGTGCCAGCAGCACGGGGGAGGCAGGGATGAGGTATGGCTACACCTTC. Its translation: CASSTGEAGMRYGYTF.

The chain links TRBV30 to TRBJ2-2, with D perhaps TRBD2 (7 bases). Germline values: CDR1 GTSNPN, CDR2 SVGIG (reference sequence). Trimming removed 2 bases from V and 4 bases from J, with 11 bases in between. The CDR3 covers 14 residues. The CDR3 loop is CAWSRGGGTGELFF. The CDR3 DNA is TGTGCCTGGAGTAGGGGGGGTGGCACCGGGGAGCTGTTTTTT.

The V gene is TRBV30, the J gene TRBJ2-5; TRBD1 might be the D (6 bases). The CDR3 is made up of 14 amino acids. Trimming stripped 8 bases from V and 3 bases from J, with 19 bases between. CDR1 GTSNPN and CDR2 SVGIG come from the germline V gene (reference sequence). CDR3 sequence reads: CAGSGQTLKETQYF. The CDR3 bases are TGTGCCGGCTCGGGACAAACCCTAAAAGAGACCCAGTACTTC.

Comment on this clone: The germline gene is not matched at one end of the junction; a read error may be the cause. The chain employs TRBV7-7 and TRBJ2-1; 7 bases fit TRBD2. Per the germline V gene, CDR1 is SSHAT and CDR2 is FNYEAQ (reference sequence). CDR3 length: 14 residues. DNA for the CDR3: TGTGCTAGCAGCGCCCTGGGGGGGTACAATGAGCAGTTCTTC. This translates into CASSALGGYNEQFF.

This rearrangement joins TRBV27 to TRBJ2-7, with D possibly being TRBD2 (5 bases). Germline loops: CDR1 MNHEY, CDR2 SMNVEV (reference sequence). The CDR3 loop spans 14 amino acids. V was shortened by 4 bases and J by 2 bases, with 12 bases between the two germline ends. The CDR3 loop reads CASSSKDGTYEQYF. The CDR3 DNA reads TGTGCCAGCAGTTCAAAGGACGGGACCTACGAGCAGTACTTC.

The chain uses TRBV11-2 and TRBJ1-1; TRBD1 matches at 12 bases. CDR1 SGHAT and CDR2 FQNNGV come from the germline V gene. The CDR3 runs 16 residues. Trimming cost V 4 bases and J 7 bases; bases outside gene matches: 10. The CDR3 spells CASSSSGQGAIGEAFF. DNA of the CDR3: TGTGCCAGCAGCTCCTCGGGACAGGGGGCAATCGGTGAAGCTTTCTTT.

The chain uses TRBV9 and TRBJ2-7, with TRBD2 as a possible D gene (5 bases). The V gene lost 4 bases and the J gene lost 1 base, with 12 bases spanning the gap. Germline assignment: CDR1 SGDLS and CDR2 YYNGEE. The CDR3 loop spans 14 amino acids. DNA of the CDR3: TGTGCCAGCAGCCCGGGGTCGTCGTCCTACGAGCAGTACTTC. Its translation: CASSPGSSSYEQYF. The variable domain in full, completed from reference TRBV9 and TRBJ2-7, reads DSGVTQTPKHLITATGQRVTLRCSPRSGDLSVYWYQQSLDQGLQFLIQYYNGEERAKGNILERFSAQQFPDLHSELNLSSLELGDSALYFCASSPGSSSYEQYFGPGTRLTVT.

This rearrangement joins TRBV5-1 to TRBJ1-1; the D gene is possibly TRBD1 (5 bases). Germline lookup yields CDR1 SGHRS and CDR2 YFSETQ. The V gene lost 0 bases and the J gene lost 5 bases, with 14 bases spanning the gap. This CDR3 contains 15 residues. CDR3 protein: CASSLAGDGGTEAFF. In DNA form, the CDR3 reads TGCGCCAGCAGCTTGGCGGGGGACGGGGGGACTGAAGCTTTCTTT.

The V call is TRBV19, the J call TRBJ2-2, with D possibly matching TRBD1 (5 bases). Germline values: CDR1 LNHDA, CDR2 SQIVND (reference sequence). The CDR3 sequence is 14 residues long. Trimming shortened V by 6 bases and J by 6 bases, and 14 bases separated the two germline ends. In DNA, the CDR3 is TGTGCCAGTAGCCCTACAACAGGTCCCGGGGAGCTGTTTTTT. It yields the protein CASSPTTGPGELFF. Full variable domain (outside the CDR3, taken from reference TRBV19 and TRBJ2-2): DGGITQSPKYLFRKEGQNVTLSCEQNLNHDAMYWYRQDPGQGLRLIYYSQIVNDFQKGDIAEGYSVSREKKESFPLTVTSAQKNPTAFYLCASSPTTGPGELFFGEGSRLTVL.

The gene calls are TRBV7-9 and TRBJ1-5; unclear D gene. The CDR3 consists of 14 residues. The germline CDR1 and CDR2 sequences are SEHNR and FQNEAQ (reference sequence). V lost 5 bases, J lost 2 bases, and 10 bases lay in between. The chain's CDR3 is CASSRNEGNQPQHF. The DNA for the CDR3 is TGTGCCAGCAGCCGAAATGAGGGCAATCAGCCCCAGCATTTT.

The chain has TRBV7-6 and TRBJ1-2; D is ambiguous. The ends were cut back, 1 base at V and 8 bases at J, with 14 bases in the middle. The CDR3 runs 14 residues. The germline gives CDR1 SGHVS, CDR2 FNYEAQ. In DNA, the CDR3 is TGTGCCAGCAGCTTAGTGGCCCGAGCAGGCGGCTACACCTTC. Protein product: CASSLVARAGGYTF.

The chain links TRBV14 to TRBJ2-1; 13 positions match TRBD2. CDR1 SGHDN and CDR2 FVKESK come from the germline V gene. V lost 2 bases, J lost 9 bases, and 4 bases stayed unmatched. This CDR3 contains 15 residues. This CDR3 reads CASSQLLAGGPEQFF. DNA for the CDR3: TGTGCCAGCAGCCAACTACTAGCGGGAGGGCCTGAGCAGTTCTTC.

This chain's CDR3 is CASSLGQDYEQYF. CDR3 bases: TGCGCCAGCAGCTTGGGACAAGATTACGAGCAGTACTTC. J is TRBJ2-7 and V is TRBV5-1; D uncertain. The germline CDR1 and CDR2 sequences are SGHRS and YFSETQ. The V and J ends lost 0 bases and 4 bases respectively, with 8 bases between them. The CDR3 is made up of 13 amino acids.

The chain carries TRBV6-1 and TRBJ1-2, with TRBD1 matching over 7 bases. CDR1 MNHNS and CDR2 SASEGT come from the germline V gene. The CDR3 extends over 15 amino acids. The junction had 10 bases not matched to a gene; V was cut back by 1 base and J by 8 bases. The CDR3 region is CASSEGQGHRRGYTF. DNA for the CDR3: TGTGCCAGCAGTGAAGGACAGGGCCATCGGAGGGGCTACACCTTC.

This clone was observed a handful of times. The chain couples TRBV5-1 to TRBJ2-7; 14 bases are shared with TRBD2. Germline CDR1 SGHRS, CDR2 YFSETQ. The CDR3 has 19 residues. The ends lost 1 base at V and 3 bases at J; junction bases unmatched: 12. Written as DNA, the CDR3 is TGCGCCAGCAGCTTGAGACAGCGGACCGGGACTAGCGGGAGCTACGAGCAGTACTTC. Translating gives CASSLRQRTGTSGSYEQYF.

As DNA, the CDR3 is TGTGCCAGCAGAGTTAGAGATGAGCAGTTCTTC. This codes for CASRVRDEQFF. The V and J genes are TRBV2 and TRBJ2-1, with D hard to call. The CDR3 loop spans 11 amino acids. V dropped 6 bases and J dropped 8 bases, with 8 bases sitting between them. Germline CDR1 reads SNHLY; CDR2 reads FYNNEI.

The rearrangement links TRBV4-2 to TRBJ1-5, with a tentative D call TRBD1 (6 bases). This CDR3 has 16 residues. In germline, CDR1 is LGHNA, CDR2 YNFKEQ. The V end was cut by 1 base, the J end by 7 bases, with 17 bases between. The CDR3 sequence is CASSQVGRGTGQPQHF. The CDR3, as DNA: TGTGCCAGCAGCCAAGTAGGCAGGGGAACGGGCCAGCCCCAGCATTTT.

Of note for this clone: An end of the junction does not agree with germline; a read error may underlie this. The rearrangement links TRBV7-7 to TRBJ2-7; D is unclear. The CDR3 totals 13 residues. Germline-derived CDR1 and CDR2 are SSHAT and FNYEAQ (reference sequence). CDR3 region: CASSVQLDYEQYF. As DNA, the CDR3 is TGTGCTAGCAGCGTGCAGCTAGACTACGAGCAGTACTTC. Looking up the rest from reference TRBV7-7 and TRBJ2-7 gives the full variable domain: GAGVSQSPRYKVTKRGQDVTLRCDPISSHATLYWYQQALGQGPEFLTYFNYEAQPDKSGLPSDRFSAERPEGSISTLTIQRTEQRDSAMYRCASSVQLDYEQYFGPGTRLTVT.